This is a list of T cell receptor beta chains from one sample in a study of spatial heterogeneity in lung cancer. From the 5' RACE reads, TCRdb called clonotypes with MiXCR, one entry per CDR3 protein. The sample consists of more than 25,000 distinct CDR3 sequences, about 5.6% of them appearing once. The source was PBMCs, collected at follow-up. Receptors were obtained from a male donor with early-stage non-small cell lung cancer. Both conserved end residues are part of each CDR3. The D gene is left open where the match is weak. A row's size may be missing; if present it is once, few, many or a size class.

D gene	V gene	CDR3 length	J gene	clone size	CDR3 protein	CDR3 DNA
TRBD2	TRBV7-2	15	TRBJ2-3	NA	CASSSGLAGLDTQYF	TGTGCCAGCAGCTCTGGACTAGCGGGGTTGGATACGCAGTATTTT
NA	TRBV9	16	TRBJ2-3	NA	CASSAGSSWGPDTQYF	TGTGCCAGCAGCGCGGGGTCCTCTTGGGGGCCAGATACGCAGTATTTT
NA	TRBV7-2	12	TRBJ2-3	NA	CASSFLGDTQYF	TGTGCCAGCAGCTTTCTAGGGGATACGCAGTATTTT
NA	TRBV4-3	16	TRBJ1-1	NA	CASSQDWATSELEAFF	TGCGCCAGCAGCCAAGATTGGGCCACGTCTGAATTAGAAGCTTTCTTT
NA	TRBV12-3/TRBV12-4	14	TRBJ2-5	many	CASSLGTSQETQYF	TGTGCCAGCAGCTTAGGAACATCCCAAGAGACCCAGTACTTC
NA	TRBV7-8	15	TRBJ1-5	NA	CASSLISSSNQPQHF	TGTGCCAGCAGCTTAATCTCCAGTAGCAATCAGCCCCAGCATTTT
NA	TRBV7-9	12	TRBJ1-1	many	CASSLYSPEAFF	TGTGCCAGCAGCTTATATTCACCTGAAGCTTTCTTT
TRBD2	TRBV7-2	16	TRBJ2-3	many	CASSLVLRGGTDTQYF	TGTGCCAGCAGCTTAGTCCTGCGGGGGGGCACAGATACGCAGTATTTT
TRBD1	TRBV11-2	15	TRBJ1-5	many	CASSPGTGGVQPQHF	TGTGCCAGCAGCCCCGGGACAGGGGGCGTTCAGCCCCAGCATTTT
NA	TRBV30	13	TRBJ1-5	NA	CAWSVDSNQPQHF	TGTGCCTGGAGTGTAGATTCCAATCAGCCCCAGCATTTT
NA	TRBV19	16	TRBJ2-3	many	CASSKWDARDPDTQYF	TGTGCCAGTAGTAAGTGGGACGCTAGGGACCCAGATACGCAGTATTTT
NA	TRBV6-5	16	TRBJ2-1	many	CASSYSNARPYNEQFF	TGTGCCAGCAGTTACTCGAACGCCCGTCCCTACAATGAGCAGTTCTTC
TRBD2	TRBV12-3/TRBV12-4	16	TRBJ2-1	many	CASSSRRLAGYNEQFF	TGTGCCAGCAGTTCCCGGAGACTAGCGGGCTACAATGAGCAGTTCTTC
TRBD1	TRBV20-1	15	TRBJ1-2	few	CSAGTWVRGIYGYTF	TGCAGTGCTGGAACGTGGGTCAGGGGGATCTATGGCTACACCTTC
NA	TRBV29-1	14	TRBJ1-1	few	CSVARGNQNTEAFF	TGCAGCGTTGCGAGGGGAAATCAGAACACTGAAGCTTTCTTT
TRBD1	TRBV12-3/TRBV12-4	15	TRBJ2-3	few	CASSLLETGVDTQYF	TGTGCCAGCAGTTTACTCGAGACAGGGGTAGATACGCAGTATTTT
TRBD2	TRBV20-1	17	TRBJ2-3	many	CSARDPGTSGRTDTQYF	TGCAGTGCTAGAGATCCCGGGACTAGCGGGAGAACAGATACGCAGTATTTT
NA	TRBV5-6	13	TRBJ1-1	NA	CASSLGLNTEAFF	TGTGCCAGCAGCTTGGGACTGAACACTGAAGCTTTCTTT
NA	TRBV3-1	17	TRBJ1-2	NA	CASSQDGRLSRNYGYTF	TGTGCCAGCAGCCAAGATGGTAGACTGAGTCGTAACTATGGCTACACCTTC
TRBD1	TRBV24-1	18	TRBJ2-2	many	CATSDWPSRTGSTGELFF	TGTGCCACCAGTGATTGGCCGTCGCGGACAGGGAGCACCGGGGAGCTGTTTTTT
TRBD1	TRBV20-1	14	TRBJ1-5	many	CSATQGSDNQPQHF	TGCAGTGCGACACAGGGGAGCGACAATCAGCCCCAGCATTTT
NA	TRBV21-1	16	TRBJ2-3	many	CASSKACWTGGDTQYF	TGTGCCAGCAGCAAAGCTTGTTGGACAGGGGGAGATACGCAGTATTTT
TRBD2	TRBV7-2	15	TRBJ2-5	many	CASSSWTSGKETQYF	TGTGCCAGCAGCTCCTGGACTAGCGGGAAAGAGACCCAGTACTTC
TRBD1	TRBV2	15	TRBJ2-1	many	CASVPGQGAYNEQFF	TGTGCCAGCGTGCCGGGACAGGGGGCTTACAATGAGCAGTTCTTC
NA	TRBV7-6	16	TRBJ2-1	NA	CASSTPTRDRHNEQFF	TGTGCCAGCAGCACACCTACCCGGGACCGACACAATGAGCAGTTCTTC
TRBD2	TRBV5-1	18	TRBJ2-3	NA	CASSLVASGGTRTDTQYF	TGCGCCAGCAGCTTGGTCGCTAGCGGGGGCACGAGGACAGATACGCAGTATTTT
TRBD2	TRBV20-1	16	TRBJ2-5	few	CSARDPASGSSETQYF	TGCAGTGCTAGAGATCCCGCTAGCGGGAGTTCAGAGACCCAGTACTTC
NA	TRBV29-1	14	TRBJ2-1	many	CSVKRVVGYNEQFF	TGCAGCGTGAAAAGGGTGGTAGGCTACAATGAGCAGTTCTTC
NA	TRBV7-6	14	TRBJ1-1	few	CASSQNREKTEAFF	TGTGCCAGCAGCCAAAACAGGGAGAAGACTGAAGCTTTCTTT
NA	TRBV7-2	15	TRBJ1-2	few	CASSLDSTVNYGYTF	TGTGCCAGCAGCCTTGACTCGACAGTAAACTATGGCTACACCTTC
TRBD1	TRBV4-3	16	TRBJ1-5	many	CASSQDRQGGNQPQHF	TGCGCCAGCAGCCAAGACAGACAGGGGGGCAATCAGCCCCAGCATTTT
NA	TRBV6-5	15	TRBJ2-1	many	CASSYSGARVNEQFF	TGTGCCAGCAGTTACTCGGGGGCTAGAGTCAATGAGCAGTTCTTC
TRBD2	TRBV7-2	17	TRBJ2-4	many	CASSLAASGTAKNIQYF	TGTGCCAGCAGCTTAGCTGCCAGCGGGACGGCCAAAAACATTCAGTACTTC
TRBD2	TRBV6-5	18	TRBJ2-1	many	CASSYSIVLAGGYNEQFF	TGTGCCAGCAGTTACTCGATAGTTCTAGCGGGGGGATACAATGAGCAGTTCTTC
TRBD1	TRBV24-1	14	TRBJ2-1	medium-sized	CATSDGQGADEQFF	TGTGCCACCAGTGATGGACAGGGGGCGGATGAGCAGTTCTTC
TRBD1	TRBV5-4	16	TRBJ2-1	many	CASSALDRGHLDEQFF	TGTGCCAGCAGCGCCCTCGACAGGGGGCATCTCGATGAGCAGTTCTTC
NA	TRBV10-3	13	TRBJ1-5	few	CAIREHITQPQHF	TGTGCCATCAGGGAGCACATCACTCAGCCCCAGCATTTT
TRBD2	TRBV4-3	15	TRBJ2-1	many	CASSLAGGPYNEQFF	TGCGCCAGCAGCCTAGCGGGGGGGCCCTACAATGAGCAGTTCTTC
TRBD1	TRBV9	15	TRBJ1-4	few	CASSAGQAISEKLFF	TGTGCCAGCAGCGCGGGACAGGCCATCAGTGAAAAACTGTTTTTT
TRBD2	TRBV27	15	TRBJ2-3	many	CASSFEGGGADTQYF	TGTGCCAGCAGTTTTGAGGGCGGGGGGGCCGATACGCAGTATTTT
NA	TRBV9	13	TRBJ1-1	many	CASSAGTGRQAFF	TGTGCCAGCAGCGCGGGGACCGGTCGCCAAGCTTTCTTT
TRBD1	TRBV20-1	14	TRBJ2-7	few	CSARDDRGNYEQYF	TGCAGTGCTAGAGACGACAGGGGTAACTACGAGCAGTACTTC
NA	TRBV24-1	13	TRBJ2-3	many	CATSDLYTDTQYF	TGTGCCACCAGTGATCTTTACACAGATACGCAGTATTTT
NA	TRBV5-1	14	TRBJ2-2	many	CASSSGGLTGELFF	TGCGCCAGCAGCTCCGGGGGGCTTACCGGGGAGCTGTTTTTT
TRBD2	TRBV20-1	15	TRBJ2-3	many	CSAKGQLAGSDTQYF	TGCAGTGCTAAAGGCCAGCTAGCGGGGTCAGATACGCAGTATTTT
TRBD1	TRBV6-2/TRBV6-3	15	TRBJ1-1	NA	CASRRRQGLNTEAFF	TGTGCCAGCAGAAGACGACAGGGCCTGAACACTGAAGCTTTCTTT
NA	TRBV27	13	TRBJ2-5	many	CASSLSNRETQYF	TGTGCCAGCAGTTTATCGAACAGAGAGACCCAGTACTTC
NA	TRBV7-9	13	TRBJ2-1	many	CASRSIAGNEQFF	TGTGCCAGCAGGTCAATCGCCGGCAATGAGCAGTTCTTC
TRBD1	TRBV7-1	16	TRBJ2-3	NA	CASSPGQGRATDTQYF	TGTGCCAGCAGCCCGGGACAGGGACGGGCCACAGATACGCAGTATTTT
NA	TRBV29-1	16	TRBJ2-1	few	CSVGGGRAVRYNEQFF	TGCAGCGTTGGGGGGGGCCGGGCTGTACGCTACAATGAGCAGTTCTTC
TRBD1	TRBV20-1	17	TRBJ1-5	many	CSASPGQVGYSNQPQHF	TGCAGTGCTAGCCCAGGACAGGTTGGGTATAGCAATCAGCCCCAGCATTTT
TRBD2	TRBV30	19	TRBJ2-2	NA	CAWSGLAGTGVSNTGELFF	TGTGCCTGGAGTGGACTAGCGGGAACGGGAGTGTCAAACACCGGGGAGCTGTTTTTT
TRBD2	TRBV28	15	TRBJ2-5	many	CASSLAGALQETQYF	TGTGCCAGCAGTCTAGCGGGGGCCCTCCAAGAGACCCAGTACTTC
NA	TRBV20-1	15	TRBJ1-5	many	CSALREQGGNQPQHF	TGCAGTGCCCTCAGGGAACAGGGCGGCAATCAGCCCCAGCATTTT
TRBD2	TRBV6-1	15	TRBJ2-1	NA	CASSEARLAGNEQFF	TGTGCCAGCAGTGAAGCGCGGCTAGCGGGAAATGAGCAGTTCTTC
TRBD1	TRBV6-6	14	TRBJ1-2	NA	CASNPGGPNYGYTF	TGTGCCAGCAATCCAGGGGGCCCAAACTATGGCTACACCTTC
TRBD1	TRBV5-1	14	TRBJ2-3	many	CASRSTGGADTQYF	TGCGCCAGCAGGTCCACAGGGGGCGCAGATACGCAGTATTTT